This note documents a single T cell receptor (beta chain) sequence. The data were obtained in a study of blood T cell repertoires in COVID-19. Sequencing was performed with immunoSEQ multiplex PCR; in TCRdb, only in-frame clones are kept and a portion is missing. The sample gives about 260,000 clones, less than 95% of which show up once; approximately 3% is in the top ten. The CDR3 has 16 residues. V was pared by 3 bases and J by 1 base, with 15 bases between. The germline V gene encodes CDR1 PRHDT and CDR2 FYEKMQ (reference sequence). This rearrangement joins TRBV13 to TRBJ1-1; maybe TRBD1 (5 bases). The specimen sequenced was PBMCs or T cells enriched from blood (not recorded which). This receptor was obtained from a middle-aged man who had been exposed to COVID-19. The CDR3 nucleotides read TGTGCCAGCAGCTTTTCGACAGTCTACTCGAACACTGAAGCTTTCTTT. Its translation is CASSFSTVYSNTEAFF.